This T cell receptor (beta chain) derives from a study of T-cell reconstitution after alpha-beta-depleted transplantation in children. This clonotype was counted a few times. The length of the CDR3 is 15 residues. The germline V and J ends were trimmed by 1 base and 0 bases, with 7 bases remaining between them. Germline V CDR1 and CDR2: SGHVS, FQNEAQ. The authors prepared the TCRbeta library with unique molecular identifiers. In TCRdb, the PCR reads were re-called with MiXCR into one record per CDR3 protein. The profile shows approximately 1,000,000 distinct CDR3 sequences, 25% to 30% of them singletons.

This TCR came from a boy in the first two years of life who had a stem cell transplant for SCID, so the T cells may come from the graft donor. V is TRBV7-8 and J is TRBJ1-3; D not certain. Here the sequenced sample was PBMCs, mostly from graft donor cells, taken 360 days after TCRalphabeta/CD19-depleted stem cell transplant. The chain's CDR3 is CASSLELNSGNTIYF. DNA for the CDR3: TGTGCCAGCAGCTTAGAACTCAACTCTGGAAACACCATATATTTT.